This record concerns one T cell receptor (beta chain) sequence. The Seattle patients, enrolled during active infection, were followed longitudinally. The source of the sample is a study of blood T cell repertoires in COVID-19. Study-level information: Material from acute and convalescent COVID-19 was sourced from the United States, Italy and Spain.

Per the authors' pipeline: Reference gene primer amplification yielded estimated nucleated cell counts. Clones were sequenced by immunoSEQ multiplex PCR, and TCRdb holds only the in-frame ones, with some missing. That table is the source of V, J and clone size, and D and trimming were worked out from the DNA. Altogether nearly 200,000 clones are present, over 80% being singletons, with the ten largest covering 0.85% to 0.95%. The germline V gene has CDR1 WSHSY and CDR2 SAAADI. The V gene lost 8 bases and the J gene lost 1 base, with 5 bases spanning the gap. The CDR3 length is 11 residues. The rearrangement uses TRBV10-2 and TRBJ1-1, with D possibly being TRBD1 (5 bases). This sequence was found in a man in his sixties with COVID-19, enrolled during active disease. The specimen sequenced was peripheral blood. This CDR3 reads CASGQNTEAFF. The CDR3, as DNA: TGCGCCAGCGGACAGAACACTGAAGCTTTCTTT.